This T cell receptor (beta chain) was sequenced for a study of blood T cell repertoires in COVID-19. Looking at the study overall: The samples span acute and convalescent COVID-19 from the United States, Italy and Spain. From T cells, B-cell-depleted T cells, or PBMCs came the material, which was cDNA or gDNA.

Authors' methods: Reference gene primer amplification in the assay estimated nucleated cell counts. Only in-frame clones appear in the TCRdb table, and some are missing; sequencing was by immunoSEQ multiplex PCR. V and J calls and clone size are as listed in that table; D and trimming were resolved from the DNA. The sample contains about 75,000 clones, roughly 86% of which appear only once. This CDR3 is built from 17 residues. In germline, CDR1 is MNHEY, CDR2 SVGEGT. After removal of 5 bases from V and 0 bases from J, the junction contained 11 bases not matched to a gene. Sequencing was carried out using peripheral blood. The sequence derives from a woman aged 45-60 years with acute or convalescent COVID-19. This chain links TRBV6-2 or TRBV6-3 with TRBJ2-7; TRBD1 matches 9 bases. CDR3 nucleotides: TGTGCCAGCAGTCCCGGGACAGGGTTCCGGACCTCCTACGAGCAGTACTTC. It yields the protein CASSPGTGFRTSYEQYF.